This T cell receptor beta chain was retrieved from a study of graft-versus-host responses after intestinal transplantation. Study at large: In this cohort, recipients had multivisceral, liver-intestinal, or isolated intestinal transplants.

The table came from immunoSEQ multiplex PCR; TCRdb's copy has only in-frame clones and leaves some out. The data show about 73,000 clones, nearly 90% seen once. About this clone itself: Antigen specificity is unknown.

Findings and limits, study-wide: GvH clone levels peaked in circulation, and this peak was associated with early post-transplant HvG declines.

The sample here was unstimulated CD8+ T cells sorted from spleen or lymph node cells, taken before transplant. This TCR came from a human donor who was the organ donor for an intestinal transplant.

CDR3 loop: CASSYSDSGLLEAFF. CDR3 coding DNA: TGTGCCAGCAGTTACTCAGACAGTGGCCTACTTGAAGCTTTCTTT. V and J are TRBV6-5 and TRBJ1-1; D possibly corresponds to TRBD1 (5 bases). From germline, CDR1 is MNHEY and CDR2 SVGAGI. Between the trimmed V and J ends, which lost 0 bases and 7 bases, there was a span of 15 bases. CDR3 length: 15 residues.